This T cell receptor beta chain was captured in a study of blood T cell repertoires in COVID-19. Looking at the study overall: Sources were T cells, B-cell-depleted T cells, or PBMCs; the material itself was cDNA or gDNA.

This CDR3 is built from 13 residues. Germline V lookup: CDR1 LNHDA, CDR2 SQIVND (reference sequence). Trimming cost V 5 bases and J 7 bases, with 14 bases left between them. Sequenced by immunoSEQ multiplex PCR; TCRdb stores in-frame clones only, minus some. The repertoire consists of about 150,000 clones, with more than 75% occurring once and the leading ten covering more than 2%. The source of this sequence is a man in his forties or fifties who had recovered from COVID-19. The chain carries TRBV19 and TRBJ1-2; no definite D call. Sequenced material: peripheral blood. In DNA, the CDR3 is TGTGCCAGTAGTGAAGGGAGGGTCCGTGGCTACACCTTC. Protein: CASSEGRVRGYTF.